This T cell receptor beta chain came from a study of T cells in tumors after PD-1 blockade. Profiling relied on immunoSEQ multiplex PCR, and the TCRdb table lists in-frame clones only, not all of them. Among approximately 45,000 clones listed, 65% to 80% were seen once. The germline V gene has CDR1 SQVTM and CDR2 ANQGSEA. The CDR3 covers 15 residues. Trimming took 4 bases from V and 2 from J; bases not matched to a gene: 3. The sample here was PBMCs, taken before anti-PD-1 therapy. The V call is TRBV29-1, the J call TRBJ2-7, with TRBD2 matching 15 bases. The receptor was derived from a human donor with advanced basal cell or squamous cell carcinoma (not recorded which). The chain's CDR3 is CSVGGLAGGTYEQYF. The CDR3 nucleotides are TGCAGCGTTGGGGGACTAGCGGGGGGTACCTACGAGCAGTACTTC.